Ten or more counts support the clone carrying this T cell receptor beta chain. No antigen is known for it. Indicated time point: pre-sensitization, week 0. As for treatment: therapeutic diphenylcyclopropenone sensitization with weekly scalp DPC. Under the authors' procedure: Individual samples carried between roughly 23,224 and 700,000 TCRs, with some 100,000 as the median. TCRdb used MiXCR to reprocess the RACE reads, holding one entry per CDR3 protein. What appears here as the V and J calls and clone size reflects TCRdb's work, not the paper's. The table includes 100,000 to 150,000 distinct CDR3 sequences, about 14% detected once. CDR1 is SQVTM and CDR2 is ANQGSEA in the germline V gene. This CDR3 region has 13 residues. V gave up 6 bases and J gave up 0 bases, with 11 bases separating them. This record comes from a study of human T cells and chemical hapten exposure. Study information: Patients had diphenylcyclopropenone applied to the scalp weekly throughout the approximately 24-week study. The patient population, which was mostly female, had alopecia areata, totalis or universalis.

General study points: Counts of TCRs expanded at PT1 correlated positively with patch test score.

The TCR sequence derives from a young woman with alopecia areata. Some clones in this sample may be carry-over from other donors' samples. The sequenced sample was whole blood, obtained in connection with sensitization to the hapten diphenylcyclopropenone (DPC). This chain links TRBV29-1 with TRBJ1-1, with no clear D. The DNA of the CDR3 is TGCAGCGTATCCGGGCCCTTGAACACTGAAGCTTTCTTT. As protein: CSVSGPLNTEAFF.